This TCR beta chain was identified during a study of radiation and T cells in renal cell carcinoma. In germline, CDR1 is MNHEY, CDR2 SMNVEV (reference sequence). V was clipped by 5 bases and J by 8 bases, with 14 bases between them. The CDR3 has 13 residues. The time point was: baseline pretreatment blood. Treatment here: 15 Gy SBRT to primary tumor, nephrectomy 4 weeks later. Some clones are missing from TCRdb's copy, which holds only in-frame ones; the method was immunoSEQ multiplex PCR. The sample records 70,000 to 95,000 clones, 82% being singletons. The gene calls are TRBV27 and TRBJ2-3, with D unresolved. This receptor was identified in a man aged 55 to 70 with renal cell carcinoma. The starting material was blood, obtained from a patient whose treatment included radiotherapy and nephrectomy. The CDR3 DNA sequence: TGTGCCAGCAGTCCCACCCCGGTTGCTACGCAGTATTTT. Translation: CASSPTPVATQYF.